These 10 T cell receptor beta chains share one sample of origin, sequenced in a study of T cells in Graves' hyperthyroidism and ophthalmopathy. Authors of the study amplified TCR beta CDR3 regions from RNA transcripts. TCR CDR3 regions were first amplified by RT-PCR with HTBI primers. TCRdb re-derived calls from the multiplex PCR reads in MiXCR, one entry per CDR3 protein. The sample has a few hundred thousand distinct CDR3 sequences, 15% seen once. The sequencing input was blood. All receptors come from a woman in her 30s with Graves' hyperthyroidism.

This clonotype was counted ten times or more. The chain links TRBV3-1 to TRBJ1-3; TRBD1 is a possible D gene (5 bases). The CDR3 spans 16 residues. Germline CDR1 LGHDT, CDR2 YNNKEL (reference sequence). Trimming left V 1 base short and J 0 bases short, with 10 bases between. CDR3 in amino acids: CASSQASGHSGNTIYF. Here the CDR3 DNA reads TGTGCCAGCAGCCAAGCAAGCGGACACTCTGGAAACACCATATATTTT. The whole variable domain, remainder taken from reference TRBV3-1 and TRBJ1-3, is DTAVSQTPKYLVTQMGNDKSIKCEQNLGHDTMYWYKQDSKKFLKIMFSYNNKELIINETVPNRFSPKSPDKAHLNLHINSLELGDSAVYFCASSQASGHSGNTIYFGEGSWLTVV.

This rearrangement joins TRBV12-3 or TRBV12-4 to TRBJ2-2; 12 bases agree with TRBD2. The CDR3 spans 16 residues. V shed 2 bases and J 7 bases; nucleotides not matched to a gene: 5. The CDR3 DNA sequence: TGTGCCAGCAGTTTAACTCCTAGCGGGAGGGGCGGGGAGCTGTTTTTT. This sequence encodes CASSLTPSGRGGELFF.

This clonotype was counted ten times or more. This chain joins TRBV7-9 and TRBJ2-4; TRBD2 is a possible D gene (6 bases). CDR3 length: 14 residues. CDR1 and CDR2 (germline): SEHNR, FQNEAQ (reference sequence). V dropped 4 bases and J dropped 6 bases, with 13 bases sitting between them. CDR3 sequence (DNA): TGTGCCAGCAGCTGGGACGGGGGAGGAAACATTCAGTACTTC. Its translation: CASSWDGGGNIQYF.

This clonotype was recorded at least ten times. The rearrangement uses TRBV11-2 and TRBJ1-1, with D unresolved. CDR3 length: 13 amino acids. Looked up from germline, CDR1 is SGHAT and CDR2 is FQNNGV. Trimming cost V 6 bases and J 1 base, with 9 bases left between them. CDR3 DNA: TGTGCCAGCAGTGAGAGGCGGAACACTGAAGCTTTCTTT. Translated, it gives CASSERRNTEAFF.

V and J are TRBV7-7 and TRBJ2-2; tentative D call: TRBD2 (5 bases). CDR1 is SSHAT and CDR2 is FNYEAQ in the germline V gene (reference sequence). V shed 7 bases and J shed 1 base, with 10 bases lying between them. The CDR3 has 14 residues. The CDR3 DNA reads TGTGCCAGCACCTTCGGGGAGAACACCGGGGAGCTGTTTTTT. Translation: CASTFGENTGELFF.

This clonotype was seen ten or more times. This chain uses TRBV20-1 with TRBJ1-5, with 9 bases matching TRBD1. Germline V gene lookup returns CDR1 DFQATT and CDR2 SNEGSKA (reference sequence). The CDR3 extends over 14 amino acids. CDR3 amino acids: CSSRGTGHHQPQHF. The CDR3 DNA reads as TGCAGCTCCCGAGGGACAGGGCACCATCAGCCCCAGCATTTT.

This clonotype was counted ten times or more. The chain carries TRBV2 and TRBJ2-1, with 10 bases lining up with TRBD1. Losses at the gene ends were 7 bases for V and 4 bases for J; bases not matched to a gene: 4. The CDR3 runs 14 residues. Germline V lookup: CDR1 SNHLY, CDR2 FYNNEI. CDR3 residues: CASKGTGEYNEQFF. Here the CDR3 DNA reads TGTGCCAGCAAGGGGACAGGGGAATACAATGAGCAGTTCTTC.

The rearrangement uses TRBV6-2 or TRBV6-3 and TRBJ2-1, with D tentatively TRBD2 (6 bases). V was clipped by 7 bases and J by 0 bases, with 13 bases between them. The CDR3 length is 15 residues. Germline V gives CDR1 MNHEY, CDR2 SVGEGT. As DNA, the CDR3 is TGTGCCAGCACCCCGGACGGGAGCTCCTACAATGAGCAGTTCTTC. This sequence encodes CASTPDGSSYNEQFF.

This clonotype was seen ten or more times. The chain has TRBV2 and TRBJ2-1; D might be TRBD2 (6 bases). Per the germline V gene, CDR1 is SNHLY and CDR2 is FYNNEI. Between the trimmed V and J ends, which lost 6 bases and 3 bases, there was a span of 6 bases. This CDR3 is 12 amino acids long. The CDR3 nucleotides are TGTGCCAGCAGGGAGGGCTACAATGAGCAGTTCTTC. It is translated as CASREGYNEQFF.

V and J are TRBV12-3 or TRBV12-4 and TRBJ2-2, with unresolved D. The CDR3 runs to 13 residues. Trimming stripped 5 bases from V and 6 bases from J, with 10 bases between. The CDR3 coding sequence is TGTGCCAGCAGTCTCCAGAAGCCCGGGGAGCTGTTTTTT. Its protein product is CASSLQKPGELFF.